Below, one TCR beta chain is given with its context. Its antigen specificity is not known. No quality values exist for individual bases; no much larger clone is one base distant. Sequences LGHNA (CDR1) and YSLEER (CDR2) are obtained from the germline V gene. There are 14 amino acids in the CDR3, from cysteine to phenylalanine inclusive. Only CDR3 DNA remains: 42 bases, in frame from the first base. Trimming at the junction amounts to 1 base on V and 4 bases on J, and the germline ends lie 10 bases apart. These data originate in a study of beta chain features in type 1 diabetes (dated by TCRdb to 2016 to 2019). For the wider study: Mean age, gender distribution, total cell number and subset yield were not different between patients and healthy donors. Naive and central memory subsets were obtained from all 30 or so donors, but regulatory and stem cell-like memory subsets were isolated from only 8 patients and roughly eight healthy donors. A total of 107,917,701 sorted cells were examined across all samples, and a strong correlation was observed between cell number per subset and RNA yield. The study compared the TCRB repertoires of sorted circulating CD4+ T cell subsets in recently diagnosed type 1 diabetes patients with those in matched healthy donors.

The paper's findings and limits, for the study overall: Because cDNA was sequenced instead of genomic DNA, highly expressing activated cells could be over-represented, though the groups showed no difference in activation or CD3 levels. Naive, central memory and regulatory TCRB repertoires appeared to be more alike among patients than among healthy donors. Only small numbers of individuals were included in the HLA sub-analyses, which left unresolved whether HLA type had any influence on TCRB rearrangement. At VDJ recombination sites, type 1 diabetes patients had fewer insertions and more deleted nucleotides, which implies abnormalities in thymic rearrangement. Type 1 diabetes patients showed a moderate but significant shortening of TCRB CDR3 length in all four CD4+ subsets. PCR may preferentially amplify shorter templates, but because patient and control samples were amplified and corrected together, any resulting skew would affect both groups equally.

The entire isolated RNA was reverse transcribed using the High Capacity cDNA Reverse Transcription Kit, and thus expressed TCRB transcripts were sequenced. Deep immunoSEQ sequencing was performed on naive, central memory and regulatory T cell samples, with an average of roughly 3.6 million total reads per sample. Sorted cells were lysed in RLT buffer, and RNA was extracted using DNase-treated RNeasy Micro or Mini kits according to cell number. Each cell subset was processed separately to prevent cross-contamination, with patient and healthy donor samples processed together. Using the immunoSEQ multiplex PCR, TCRB sequences were amplified from cDNA into 87-bp fragments spanning the CDR3 region. The amplicons were sequenced using the Illumina HiSeq platform. The published analysis was carried out like this. PCR bias was computationally corrected using synthetic template baselines, reads within Hamming distance 2 were collapsed, and singletons that could not be merged were discarded. Reads were aligned against IMGT to assign V, D and J genes, CDR3 length and insertions or deletions at six rearrangement sites. Within each subset, clonotype counts were normalized to the number of sorted cells before true diversity and Gini coefficients were calculated with the tcR R package. The overlap coefficient, calculated on TCRB nucleotide sequences, was used to quantify repertoire sharing. The table comes from immuneACCESS by way of TCRdb, which keeps in-frame sequences with V and J called. Part of the clones is missing from these tables; in studies checked, under half for an unresolved V gene and the rest for unknown reasons. The V and J calls and clone size are taken from that table; D and trimming were inferred from the DNA. The sample has hundreds of thousands of clones on record, approximately 15% of them singletons. The biggest ten clones account for 6.7% of the sample.

Each donor gave one peripheral blood draw, averaging roughly 100 mL, which was collected into heparinised tubes. A BD FACSAria II was used to sort naive, central memory, regulatory and stem cell-like memory CD4+ T cells with a panel that included CD45RO, CCR7, CD25, CD127, CD95 and CD27. Every sorted population had a purity above 98%. PBMCs were separated immediately by Lymphoprep density gradient centrifugation and were stained directly, without being cultured. Samples were stained and sorted in pairs, with one healthy donor and one patient per experiment, so that batch effects were minimized. This sequence uses TRBV4-3 and TRBJ1-2; the D gene is perhaps TRBD1, on 5 matching bases. This clonotype originated in a man aged 30 to 39 in good health. The sample consisted of central memory CD4+ T cells from blood. The sequenced DNA: TGCGCCAGCAGCCAAGGCGGGGGGGGCTATGGCTACACCTTC. Its translation reads: CASSQGGGGYGYTF.